The rows below give T cell receptor beta chains drawn from one sample of a study of T cell responses to AZD1222 COVID-19 vaccine. Profiling relied on immunoSEQ multiplex PCR, and the TCRdb table lists in-frame clones only, not all of them. Of under 170,000 clones listed, about 92% are singletons. The sequencing used peripheral blood, collected 28 days after the second AZD1222 dose. The origin of the receptors is an adult who received the AZD1222 COVID-19 vaccine. The CDR3 runs from the conserved cysteine through the conserved F or W. D genes are given only for firm matches.

d_call,j_call,v_call,cdr3_aa,cdr3_nt
.,TRBJ1-1,TRBV19,CASSIGNRQNTEAFF,TGTGCCAGTAGTATAGGGAACAGACAGAACACTGAAGCTTTCTTT
.,TRBJ1-6,TRBV28,CASSLWVEASPLHF,TGTGCCAGCAGTCTATGGGTCGAGGCTTCACCCCTCCACTTT
TRBD1,TRBJ1-1,TRBV11-2,CASSLDLPIADRATEAFF,TGTGCCAGCAGCTTAGACCTACCTATCGCCGACAGGGCTACTGAAGCTTTCTTT
.,TRBJ2-2,TRBV24-1,CATSDLVGGGELFF,TGTGCCACCAGTGATTTGGTGGGTGGCGGGGAGCTGTTTTTT
TRBD1,TRBJ1-5,TRBV28,CATDRGVNQPQHF,TGTGCCACTGACAGGGGCGTCAATCAGCCCCAGCATTTT
.,TRBJ1-2,TRBV19,CASSRETSYGYTF,TGTGCCAGTAGTCGTGAGACGTCCTATGGCTACACCTTC
.,TRBJ2-1,TRBV12-3/TRBV12-4,CASSFRSVSEQFF,TGTGCCAGCAGTTTTCGTAGCGTGTCAGAGCAGTTCTTC
.,TRBJ2-2,TRBV11-3,CASSSLRGDGELFF,TGTGCCAGCAGCTCTCTTAGGGGGGACGGGGAGCTGTTTTTT
.,TRBJ1-1,TRBV28,CASSFVDDAAEAFF,TGTGCCAGCAGTTTTGTGGACGATGCCGCTGAAGCTTTCTTT
.,TRBJ1-1,TRBV2,CASSLQGLSTEAFF,TGTGCCAGCAGTTTACAGGGATTGTCCACTGAAGCTTTCTTT
.,TRBJ1-5,TRBV4-1,CASSQVLALGRNQPQHF,TGCGCCAGCAGCCAAGTCTTAGCGTTGGGCAGAAATCAGCCCCAGCATTTT
.,TRBJ1-2,TRBV10-2,CASSTDLYGYGYTF,TGCGCCAGCAGCACGGACCTTTACGGCTATGGCTACACCTTC
.,TRBJ2-1,TRBV15,CATSRESHNEQFF,TGTGCCACCAGCAGAGAATCCCACAATGAGCAGTTCTTC
.,TRBJ2-7,TRBV7-9,CASSPPDLSSYEQYF,TGTGCCAGCAGCCCACCCGACCTCAGCTCCTACGAGCAGTACTTC
.,TRBJ2-7,TRBV7-9,CASSLAGPNHEQYF,TGTGCCAGCAGCTTAGCAGGACCCAACCACGAGCAGTACTTC
.,TRBJ1-1,TRBV6-5,CASSQGLNTEAFF,TGTGCCAGCAGCCAAGGGCTGAACACTGAAGCTTTCTTT
.,TRBJ1-2,TRBV15,CATSKIGTENGYTF,TGTGCCACCAGCAAAATAGGGACGGAAAATGGCTACACCTTC
TRBD2,TRBJ2-2,TRBV5-4,CASSGRGGLDTGELFF,TGTGCCAGCAGCGGACGGGGAGGGTTGGACACCGGGGAGCTGTTTTTT
TRBD2,TRBJ2-5,TRBV6-1,CASSEGTSGSRTQYF,TGTGCCAGCAGTGAAGGGACTAGCGGGTCGCGGACCCAGTACTTC
.,TRBJ2-3,TRBV5-1,CASSLVADTQYF,TGCGCCAGCAGCTTGGTTGCAGATACGCAGTATTTT
TRBD1,TRBJ2-2,TRBV6-1,CASSARQGANTGELFF,TGTGCCAGCAGTGCAAGACAGGGAGCGAACACCGGGGAGCTGTTTTTT
TRBD1,TRBJ1-5,TRBV2,CASSIQGSNQPQHF,TGTGCCAGCAGTATACAGGGGAGCAATCAGCCCCAGCATTTT
TRBD2,TRBJ2-7,TRBV6-5,CASRTSGITSYEQYF,TGTGCCAGCAGAACTAGCGGGATCACTTCCTACGAGCAGTACTTC
TRBD1,TRBJ1-1,TRBV30,CAWSWTGSPWTEAFF,TGTGCCTGGAGTTGGACAGGCTCACCTTGGACTGAAGCTTTCTTT
.,TRBJ2-7,TRBV7-2,CASSLVGTASYEQYF,TGTGCCAGCAGCTTAGTAGGGACTGCCTCCTACGAGCAGTACTTC
.,TRBJ2-2,TRBV11-3,CASRSSANTGELFF,TGTGCCAGCAGATCTAGCGCGAACACCGGGGAGCTGTTTTTT
.,TRBJ2-1,TRBV7-3,CASSRPGENEQFF,TGTGCCAGCAGCCGGCCCGGGGAGAATGAGCAGTTCTTC
TRBD1,TRBJ1-4,TRBV9,CASSPGTGENEKLFF,TGTGCCAGCAGCCCAGGGACAGGGGAGAATGAAAAACTGTTTTTT